One and the same sample provided the 13 T cell receptor beta chains below, sequenced in a study of cytomegalovirus exposure and HLA in healthy donors. Assay: immunoSEQ multiplex PCR; the TCRdb copy retains only in-frame clones and omits some. Of about 360,000 clones in the sample, just over 85% were seen once. The sample taken for sequencing was PBMCs. The receptors were sampled from a woman aged 18-29 years in good health and CMV-seronegative.

The gene calls are TRBV28 and TRBJ2-3; 7 bases map to TRBD2. Per the germline V gene, CDR1 is MDHEN and CDR2 is SYDVKM. Trimming took 5 bases from V and 4 from J; bases not matched to a gene: 15. CDR3 length: 17 amino acids. CDR3 DNA: TGTGCCAGCAGTCAACCCTCAGAGGCTAGCGGAGCAGATACGCAGTATTTT. Protein sequence: CASSQPSEASGADTQYF.

The chain is built from TRBV27 and TRBJ2-1; 11 nucleotides align to TRBD2. Germline CDR1 reads MNHEY; CDR2 reads SMNVEV (reference sequence). CDR3 size: 16 residues. With V trimmed by 6 bases and J by 10 bases, 14 bases remained unmatched. CDR3 in DNA: TGTGCCAGCAGGTCGACAGGGTGGACTAGCGGGTGGGAGCAGTTCTTC. Its translation: CASRSTGWTSGWEQFF.

The chain uses TRBV9 and TRBJ2-7, with 8 nucleotides matching TRBD2. CDR3 length: 15 amino acids. Unmatched junction bases numbered 8, after V lost 4 bases and J lost 2 bases. From germline, CDR1 is SGDLS and CDR2 YYNGEE. CDR3 coding DNA: TGTGCCAGCAGCCCCACGGGGGGGAGGGCCTACGAGCAGTACTTC. It encodes CASSPTGGRAYEQYF.

This chain joins TRBV9 and TRBJ1-1, with 8 bases identical to TRBD1. V dropped 4 bases and J dropped 5; count of bases not matched to a gene: 7. From germline, CDR1 is SGDLS and CDR2 YYNGEE. The CDR3 loop spans 14 amino acids. The CDR3 DNA reads as TGTGCCAGCAGCTTACAGGGGGTAGGGACTGAAGCTTTCTTT. Translation: CASSLQGVGTEAFF.

The V call is TRBV4-1, the J call TRBJ2-5; D is uncertain. CDR3 size: 17 residues. V was cut by 4 bases and J by 3 bases, with 21 bases left in between. Germline V gene lookup returns CDR1 MGHRA and CDR2 YSYEKL. In DNA form, the CDR3 reads TGCGCCAGCAGCCGAAACCTTCCCGGAACAGTCGAAGAGACCCAGTACTTC. Its protein is CASSRNLPGTVEETQYF.

The rearrangement joins TRBV27 to TRBJ1-4; D gene ambiguous. V dropped 2 bases and J dropped 0 bases, with 10 bases sitting between them. The CDR3 length is 16 residues. The germline gives CDR1 MNHEY, CDR2 SMNVEV (reference sequence). CDR3 DNA sequence: TGTGCCAGCAGTTTAGGCGGTTATTCAACTAATGAAAAACTGTTTTTT. It encodes CASSLGGYSTNEKLFF.

V and J are TRBV27 and TRBJ1-4, with D possibly being TRBD1 (6 bases). V was trimmed by 1 base and J by 3 bases, leaving 9 bases between them. The CDR3 has 15 residues. Germline CDR1 reads MNHEY; CDR2 reads SMNVEV (reference sequence). In DNA, the CDR3 is TGTGCCAGCAGTTTATTGGGGGGGCCTAATGAAAAACTGTTTTTT. It yields the protein CASSLLGGPNEKLFF.

This chain joins TRBV27 and TRBJ2-2, with 7 nucleotides matching TRBD2. This CDR3 is built from 14 residues. Unmatched junction bases numbered 7, after V lost 6 bases and J lost 6 bases. Germline V gene data show CDR1 as MNHEY and CDR2 as SMNVEV (reference sequence). CDR3 bases: TGTGCCAGCAGGTTACGGGAGGATGCCGGGGAGCTGTTTTTT. Protein sequence: CASRLREDAGELFF.

The V gene is TRBV18, the J gene TRBJ2-1, with TRBD2 matching 9 bases. The trim removed 5 bases at V and 6 bases at J, leaving 8 bases unmatched. The CDR3 totals 15 residues. Germline CDR1 KGHSH, CDR2 LQKENI. The DNA for the CDR3 is TGTGCCAGCTCATCCTGGACTAGCGCCCTCAATGAGCAGTTCTTC. As protein: CASSSWTSALNEQFF.

The chain has TRBV4-1 and TRBJ1-2, with D possibly matching TRBD1 (5 bases). V was trimmed by 4 bases and J by 4 bases, leaving 16 bases between them. Germline lookup yields CDR1 MGHRA and CDR2 YSYEKL. The length of the CDR3 is 15 residues. The CDR3 sequence is CASSPESLGGYGYTF. The DNA for the CDR3 is TGCGCCAGCAGCCCAGAGAGTCTGGGGGGCTATGGCTACACCTTC.

The gene calls are TRBV5-1 and TRBJ1-1, with D maybe TRBD1 (5 bases). The germline CDR1 and CDR2 sequences are SGHRS and YFSETQ. This CDR3 is 15 amino acids long. V was trimmed by 1 base and J by 3 bases, leaving 13 bases between them. DNA for the CDR3: TGCGCCAGCAGCTTGTTAGGGGAAGGACACACTGAAGCTTTCTTT. It translates to CASSLLGEGHTEAFF.

This chain links TRBV13 with TRBJ2-1; D gene uncertain. The length of the CDR3 is 14 residues. Germline assignment: CDR1 PRHDT and CDR2 FYEKMQ (reference sequence). V was pared by 4 bases and J by 8 bases, with 15 bases between. In DNA, the CDR3 is TGTGCCAGCAGCTCCCCGGCCCCGAGGCATGAGCAGTTCTTC. Its translation is CASSSPAPRHEQFF.

The chain employs TRBV5-1 and TRBJ1-2; TRBD1 aligns across 7 bases. Trimming removed 0 bases from V and 6 bases from J; junction bases left unmatched: 8. This CDR3 has 15 amino acids. The V gene's germline CDR1 is SGHRS and CDR2 YFSETQ. CDR3 region: CASSLGGQPSDGYTF. CDR3 bases: TGCGCCAGCAGCTTGGGGGGACAGCCCTCGGATGGCTACACCTTC.